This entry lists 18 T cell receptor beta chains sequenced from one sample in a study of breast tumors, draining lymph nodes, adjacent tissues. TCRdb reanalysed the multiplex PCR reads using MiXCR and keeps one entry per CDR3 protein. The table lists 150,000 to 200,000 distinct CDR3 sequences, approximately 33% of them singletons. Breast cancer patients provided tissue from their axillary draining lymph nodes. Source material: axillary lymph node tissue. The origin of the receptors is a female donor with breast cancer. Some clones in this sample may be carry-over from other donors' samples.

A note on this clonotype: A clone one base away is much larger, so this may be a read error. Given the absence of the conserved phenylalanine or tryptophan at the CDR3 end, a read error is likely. CDR3 sequence reads: CASSSGRDSNQPQHL. Written as DNA, the CDR3 is TGCGCCAGCAGCTCGGGCAGGGATAGCAATCAGCCCCAGCATCTT. This sequence joins TRBV5-1 and TRBJ1-5, with a possible D match to TRBD1 (5 bases). The CDR3 is 15 amino acids. Germline loops: CDR1 SGHRS, CDR2 YFSETQ. V lost 3 bases to trimming and J lost 0 bases, with 10 bases between them.

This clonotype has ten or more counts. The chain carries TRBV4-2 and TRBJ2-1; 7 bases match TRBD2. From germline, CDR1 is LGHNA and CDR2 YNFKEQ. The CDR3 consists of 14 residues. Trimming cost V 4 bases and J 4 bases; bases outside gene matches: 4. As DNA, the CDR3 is TGTGCCAGCAGCCCGGTGCGGGGGTACAATGAGCAGTTCTTC. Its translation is CASSPVRGYNEQFF.

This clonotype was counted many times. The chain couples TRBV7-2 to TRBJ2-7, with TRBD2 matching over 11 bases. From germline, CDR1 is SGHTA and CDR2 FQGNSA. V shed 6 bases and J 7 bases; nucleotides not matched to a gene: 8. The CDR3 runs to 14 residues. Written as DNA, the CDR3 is TGTGCCAGCAGTCAACTAGCGGGGGTAGGGGAGCAGTACTTC. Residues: CASSQLAGVGEQYF.

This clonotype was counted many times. The CDR3 nucleotides read TGTGCCAGCAGCTTGATCGGACAGGGGTATTCACCCCTCCACTTT. Translation gives CASSLIGQGYSPLHF. The gene calls are TRBV5-6 and TRBJ1-6; 9 nucleotides line up with TRBD1. The CDR3 sequence is 15 residues long. Trimming removed 1 base from V and 8 bases from J; junction bases left unmatched: 4. Germline CDR1 and CDR2: SGHDT and YYEEEE.

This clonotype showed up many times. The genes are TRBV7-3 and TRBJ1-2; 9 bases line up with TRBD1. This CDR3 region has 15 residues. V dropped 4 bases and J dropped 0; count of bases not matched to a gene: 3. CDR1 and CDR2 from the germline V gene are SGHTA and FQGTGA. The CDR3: CASSSDRGANYGYTF. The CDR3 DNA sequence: TGTGCCAGCAGCTCGGACAGGGGAGCTAACTATGGCTACACCTTC.

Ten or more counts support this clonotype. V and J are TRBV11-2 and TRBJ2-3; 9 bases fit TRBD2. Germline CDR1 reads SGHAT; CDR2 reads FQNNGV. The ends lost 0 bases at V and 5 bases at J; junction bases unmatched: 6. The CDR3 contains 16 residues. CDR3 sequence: CASSLDAGGRGDTQYF. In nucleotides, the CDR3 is TGTGCCAGCAGCTTAGACGCGGGGGGGCGAGGAGATACGCAGTATTTT.

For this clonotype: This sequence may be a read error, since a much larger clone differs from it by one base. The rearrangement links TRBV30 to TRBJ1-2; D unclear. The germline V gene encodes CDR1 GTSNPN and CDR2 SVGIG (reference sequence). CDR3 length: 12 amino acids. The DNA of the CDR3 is TGTGCCTGGAGTCCACAAGGAGATGGCTACATCTTC. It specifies CAWSPQGDGYIF.

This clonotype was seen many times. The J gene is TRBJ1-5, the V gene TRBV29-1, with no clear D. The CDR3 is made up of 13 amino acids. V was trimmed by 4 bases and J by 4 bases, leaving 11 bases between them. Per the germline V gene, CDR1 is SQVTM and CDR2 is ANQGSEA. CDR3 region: CSVGRGPNQPQHF. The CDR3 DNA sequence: TGCAGCGTTGGAAGAGGGCCTAATCAGCCCCAGCATTTT.

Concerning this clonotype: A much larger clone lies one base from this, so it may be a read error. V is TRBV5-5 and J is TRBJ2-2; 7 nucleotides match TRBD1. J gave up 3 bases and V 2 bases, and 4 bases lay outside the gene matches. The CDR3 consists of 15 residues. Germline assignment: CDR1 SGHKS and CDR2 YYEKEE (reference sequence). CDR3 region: CASSFGTAHTGELFF. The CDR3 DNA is TGTGCCAGCAGCTTTGGGACAGCGCACACCGGGGAGCTGTTTTTT.

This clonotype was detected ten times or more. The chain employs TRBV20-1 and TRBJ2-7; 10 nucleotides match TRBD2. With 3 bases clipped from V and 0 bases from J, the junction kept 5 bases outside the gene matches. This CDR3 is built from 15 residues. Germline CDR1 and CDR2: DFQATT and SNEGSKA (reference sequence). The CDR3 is CSASGSSGSSYEQYF. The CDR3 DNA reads TGCAGTGCTAGCGGATCTAGCGGGAGCTCCTACGAGCAGTACTTC.

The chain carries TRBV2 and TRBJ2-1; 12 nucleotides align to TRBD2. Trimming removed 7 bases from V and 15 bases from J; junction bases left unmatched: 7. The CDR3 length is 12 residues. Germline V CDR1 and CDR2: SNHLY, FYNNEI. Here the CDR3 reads CASTTSGGSSFF. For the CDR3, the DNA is TGTGCCAGCACAACTAGCGGGGGGTCGTCGTTCTTC.

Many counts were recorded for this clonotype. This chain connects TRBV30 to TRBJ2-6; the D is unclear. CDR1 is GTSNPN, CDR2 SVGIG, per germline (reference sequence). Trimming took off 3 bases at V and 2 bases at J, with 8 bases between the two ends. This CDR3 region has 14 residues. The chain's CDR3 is CAWSSQTGANVLTF. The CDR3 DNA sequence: TGTGCCTGGAGCTCCCAGACTGGGGCCAACGTCCTGACTTTC.

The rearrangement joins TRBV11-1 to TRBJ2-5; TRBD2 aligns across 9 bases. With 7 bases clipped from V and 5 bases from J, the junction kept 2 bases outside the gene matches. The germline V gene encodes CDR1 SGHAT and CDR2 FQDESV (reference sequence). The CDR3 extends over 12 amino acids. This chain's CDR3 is CASTAGGETQYF. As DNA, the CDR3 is TGTGCCAGCACCGCGGGGGGGGAGACCCAGTACTTC.

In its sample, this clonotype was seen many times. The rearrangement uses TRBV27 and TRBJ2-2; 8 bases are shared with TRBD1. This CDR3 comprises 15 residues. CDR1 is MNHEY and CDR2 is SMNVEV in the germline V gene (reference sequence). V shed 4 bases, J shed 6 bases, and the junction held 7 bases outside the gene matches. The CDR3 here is CASSWQDRVAGELFF. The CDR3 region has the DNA TGTGCCAGCAGTTGGCAGGACAGGGTCGCCGGGGAGCTGTTTTTT.

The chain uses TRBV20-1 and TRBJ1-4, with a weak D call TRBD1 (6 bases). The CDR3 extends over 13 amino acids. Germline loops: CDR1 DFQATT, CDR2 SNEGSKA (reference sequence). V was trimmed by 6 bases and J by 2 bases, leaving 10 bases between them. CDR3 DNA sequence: TGCAGTGCCACGAGGGGGACTAATGAAAAACTGTTTTTT. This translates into CSATRGTNEKLFF.

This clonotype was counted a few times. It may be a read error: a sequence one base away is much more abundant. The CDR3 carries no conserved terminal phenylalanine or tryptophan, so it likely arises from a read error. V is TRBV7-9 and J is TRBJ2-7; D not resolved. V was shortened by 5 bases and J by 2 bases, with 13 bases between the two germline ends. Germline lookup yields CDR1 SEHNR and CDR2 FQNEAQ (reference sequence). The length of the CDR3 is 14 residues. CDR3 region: CASSRIPKTYEQYL. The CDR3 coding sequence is TGTGCCAGCAGCCGTATCCCAAAAACCTACGAGCAGTACCTC.

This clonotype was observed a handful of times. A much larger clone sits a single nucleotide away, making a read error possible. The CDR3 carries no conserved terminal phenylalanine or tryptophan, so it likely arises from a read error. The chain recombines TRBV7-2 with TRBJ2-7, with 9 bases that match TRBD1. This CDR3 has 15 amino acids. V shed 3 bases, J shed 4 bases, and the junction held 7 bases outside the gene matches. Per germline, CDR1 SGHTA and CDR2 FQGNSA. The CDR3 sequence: CASSFTGTGPYEQYL. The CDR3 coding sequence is TGTGCCAGCAGCTTTACCGGGACAGGGCCTTACGAGCAGTACCTC.

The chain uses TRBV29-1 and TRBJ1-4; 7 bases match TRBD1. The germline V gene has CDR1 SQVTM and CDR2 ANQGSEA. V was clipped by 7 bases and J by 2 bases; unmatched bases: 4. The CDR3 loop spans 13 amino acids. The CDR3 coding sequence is TGCAGCGGCAAAGGGGGCACTAATGAAAAACTGTTTTTT. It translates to CSGKGGTNEKLFF.